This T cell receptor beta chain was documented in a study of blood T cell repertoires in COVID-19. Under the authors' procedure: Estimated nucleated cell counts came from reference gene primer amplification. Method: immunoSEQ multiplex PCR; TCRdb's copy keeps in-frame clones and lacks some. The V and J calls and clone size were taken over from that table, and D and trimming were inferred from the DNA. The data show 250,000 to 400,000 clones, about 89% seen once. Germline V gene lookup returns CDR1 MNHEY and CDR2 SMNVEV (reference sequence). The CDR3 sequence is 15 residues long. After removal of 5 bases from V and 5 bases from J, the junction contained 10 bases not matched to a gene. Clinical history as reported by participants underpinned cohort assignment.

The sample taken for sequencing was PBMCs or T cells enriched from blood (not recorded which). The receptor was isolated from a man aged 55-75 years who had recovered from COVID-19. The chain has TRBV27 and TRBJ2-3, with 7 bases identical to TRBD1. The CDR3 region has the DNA TGTGCCAGCAGTCCTCATGGACAGGTAGAAGATACGCAGTATTTT. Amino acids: CASSPHGQVEDTQYF.